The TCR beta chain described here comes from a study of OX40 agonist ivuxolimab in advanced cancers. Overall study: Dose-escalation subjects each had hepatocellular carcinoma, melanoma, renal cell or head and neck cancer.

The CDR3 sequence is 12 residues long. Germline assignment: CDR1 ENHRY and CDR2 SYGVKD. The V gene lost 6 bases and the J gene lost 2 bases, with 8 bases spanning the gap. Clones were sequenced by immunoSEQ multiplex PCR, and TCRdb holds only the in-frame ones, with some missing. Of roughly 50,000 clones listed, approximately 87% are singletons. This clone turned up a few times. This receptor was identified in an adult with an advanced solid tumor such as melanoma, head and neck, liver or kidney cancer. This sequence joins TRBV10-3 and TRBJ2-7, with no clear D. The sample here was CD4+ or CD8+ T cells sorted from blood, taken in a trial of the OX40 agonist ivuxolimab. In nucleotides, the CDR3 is TGTGCCATCAGCGACACTACCTACGAGCAGTACTTC. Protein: CAISDTTYEQYF.